These 26 T cell receptor beta chains were sequenced from one sample in a study of blood T cell repertoires in COVID-19. Sequencing used immunoSEQ multiplex PCR; TCRdb keeps in-frame clones, though not all of them. The repertoire has 80,000 or so clones, roughly nine tenths of them found once; the top ten carry roughly 2%. Sequenced material: peripheral blood. These receptors all stem from a man aged 45-65 years with acute or convalescent COVID-19.

The chain combines TRBV2 with TRBJ2-1, with 12 bases aligning to TRBD2. Trimming cost V 1 base and J 7 bases; bases outside gene matches: 5. CDR3 length equals 16 residues. CDR1 and CDR2 (germline): SNHLY, FYNNEI. The CDR3 DNA reads as TGTGCCAGCAGTGAAGGACTAGCGGGAGTGACGAATGAGCAGTTCTTC. It codes for CASSEGLAGVTNEQFF.

Notes on this clone: The junction shows a germline mismatch at one end, possibly a read error. V is TRBV12-3 or TRBV12-4 and J is TRBJ1-4; tentative D call: TRBD1 (6 bases). The CDR3 is made up of 12 amino acids. The CDR3 loop is CASSFHRERLFF. CDR3 bases: TGTGCCAGCAGTTTCCACAGGGAAAGACTGTTTTTT.

The chain couples TRBV18 to TRBJ1-1; TRBD1 aligns across 7 bases. This CDR3 region has 12 residues. The junction had 6 bases not matched to a gene; V was cut back by 6 bases and J by 8 bases. Germline assignment: CDR1 KGHSH and CDR2 LQKENI. The CDR3 protein is CASSPTGREAFF. The CDR3, as DNA: TGTGCCAGCTCCCCGACAGGGCGCGAAGCTTTCTTT.

This chain uses TRBV6-6 with TRBJ2-5; 10 bases fit TRBD1. The CDR3 length is 16 residues. Germline V gene sequence: CDR1 MNHNY, CDR2 SVGAGI (reference sequence). Losses at the gene ends were 5 bases for V and 2 bases for J; bases not matched to a gene: 8. In DNA form, the CDR3 reads TGTGCCAGCAGTCGACAGGGGGCGAATACACAAGAGACCCAGTACTTC. Residues: CASSRQGANTQETQYF.

This sequence joins TRBV2 and TRBJ1-1, with 10 bases matching TRBD1. CDR1 and CDR2 from the germline V gene are SNHLY and FYNNEI. The CDR3 is 14 amino acids. J was trimmed by 1 base and V by 11 bases; bases with no gene match: 7. DNA of the CDR3: TGTGCCGGACGACAGGGGGCTAGGAACACTGAAGCTTTCTTT. This sequence encodes CAGRQGARNTEAFF.

This clone was detected only once. The CDR3 DNA follows: TGTGCCAGCAGTGATAGGGGGAACACCGGGGAGCTGTTTTTT. Encoded protein: CASSDRGNTGELFF. V is TRBV2 and J is TRBJ2-2, with D perhaps TRBD1 (5 bases). The germline V and J ends were trimmed by 3 bases and 1 base, with 6 bases remaining between them. The CDR3 spans 14 residues. Germline-derived CDR1 and CDR2 are SNHLY and FYNNEI.

The gene calls are TRBV29-1 and TRBJ2-2, with 8 bases lining up with TRBD2. Germline V gene data show CDR1 as SQVTM and CDR2 as ANQGSEA. This CDR3 has 14 residues. CDR3 DNA: TGCAACCATACCCCGGGAGGGTCTACCGGGGAGCTGTTTTTT. Protein sequence: CNHTPGGSTGELFF.

The chain has TRBV7-8 and TRBJ2-1, with 8 bases that match TRBD1. With 2 bases clipped from V and 6 bases from J, the junction kept 9 bases outside the gene matches. CDR1 and CDR2 from the germline V gene are SGHVS and FQNEAQ. The CDR3 length is 16 residues. The CDR3 protein is CASSLRSRTGTNEQFF. The CDR3 region has the DNA TGTGCCAGCAGCTTAAGGTCCCGGACAGGGACCAATGAGCAGTTCTTC.

This chain joins TRBV11-2 and TRBJ1-1; D is undetermined. The CDR3 has 17 residues. Germline V gene data show CDR1 as SGHAT and CDR2 as FQNNGV. Trimming took off 4 bases at V and 1 base at J, with 19 bases between the two ends. CDR3 protein: CASSSTGFRRANTEAFF. DNA for the CDR3: TGTGCCAGCAGCTCAACCGGATTCAGGCGTGCGAACACTGAAGCTTTCTTT.

A remark on this clone: Other nucleotide sequences from this sample produce the same CDR3. CDR3 sequence reads: CASSMQGAYQPQHF. CDR3 DNA sequence: TGTGCCAGTAGTATGCAGGGGGCCTATCAGCCCCAGCATTTT. The rearrangement links TRBV19 to TRBJ1-5, with 8 bases fitting TRBD1. V was clipped by 3 bases and J by 5 bases; unmatched bases: 3. The CDR3 contains 14 residues. Germline assignment: CDR1 LNHDA and CDR2 SQIVND (reference sequence).

The gene calls are TRBV7-3 and TRBJ2-3; TRBD2 matches at 8 bases. CDR3 size: 15 residues. Unmatched junction bases numbered 6, after V lost 4 bases and J lost 3 bases. Germline-derived CDR1 and CDR2 are SGHTA and FQGTGA. This CDR3 reads CASSSSGSSTDTQYF. CDR3 DNA: TGTGCCAGCAGCTCCAGCGGGAGTAGTACAGATACGCAGTATTTT.

The V and J genes are TRBV2 and TRBJ2-7, with 10 bases that match TRBD2. This CDR3 contains 18 residues. The germline V gene encodes CDR1 SNHLY and CDR2 FYNNEI. V was pared by 4 bases and J by 3 bases, with 15 bases of the junction left unmatched. The CDR3 nucleotides read TGTGCCAGCAGTGGTAGGAAAACTAGCGGGGTGGAATACTACGAGCAGTACTTC. It translates to CASSGRKTSGVEYYEQYF.

The rearrangement joins TRBV27 to TRBJ2-1, with D tentatively TRBD2 (6 bases). V lost 3 bases and J lost 7, with 7 bases in between. The CDR3 has 12 residues. CDR1 is MNHEY, CDR2 SMNVEV, per germline (reference sequence). CDR3 sequence: CASSFGGNEQFF. DNA of the CDR3: TGTGCCAGCAGTTTTGGGGGGAATGAGCAGTTCTTC.

The V and J genes are TRBV3-1 (or the pseudogene TRBV3-2) and TRBJ1-1; maybe TRBD1 (5 bases). The CDR3 covers 15 residues. Trimming stripped 4 bases from V and 6 bases from J, with 18 bases between. Germline CDR1 is LGHDT and CDR2 is YNNKEL (reference sequence). CDR3 in DNA: TGTGCCAGCAGCCCAAATACCGACAGCCAGGCTGAAGCTTTCTTT. It is translated as CASSPNTDSQAEAFF.

This clone has just a few counts. The chain couples TRBV27 to TRBJ2-1, with D perhaps TRBD2 (5 bases). This CDR3 contains 16 residues. Trimming left V 5 bases short and J 1 base short, with 15 bases between. Germline-derived CDR1 and CDR2 are MNHEY and SMNVEV (reference sequence). The CDR3 nucleotides read TGTGCCAGCAGTCACTCCGCGGGTTCGTCCTACAATGAGCAGTTCTTC. It encodes CASSHSAGSSYNEQFF.

In its sample, this clone was seen once. The chain joins TRBV2 to TRBJ1-1; D is perhaps TRBD1 (6 bases). This CDR3 region has 14 residues. Trimming took 3 bases from V and 0 from J, leaving 8 bases between them. Germline-derived CDR1 and CDR2 are SNHLY and FYNNEI. The CDR3 is CASSDQGMNTEAFF. DNA of the CDR3: TGTGCCAGCAGTGACCAGGGGATGAACACTGAAGCTTTCTTT.

This clone was seen only once. This sequence joins TRBV5-1 and TRBJ2-3, with 11 bases fitting TRBD1. The CDR3 covers 16 residues. Germline loops: CDR1 SGHRS, CDR2 YFSETQ. Trimming took 5 bases from V and 2 from J; bases not matched to a gene: 7. CDR3 region: CASSPGQGAFTDTQYF. For the CDR3, the DNA is TGCGCCAGCAGTCCCGGACAGGGGGCCTTCACAGATACGCAGTATTTT.

The chain joins TRBV4-2 to TRBJ2-1; 11 bases fit TRBD2. V was clipped by 4 bases and J by 5 bases; unmatched bases: 4. Germline V gives CDR1 LGHNA, CDR2 YNFKEQ. CDR3 length: 15 residues. Here the CDR3 DNA reads TGTGCCAGCAGCCTTAGCGGGGGGGCAGACAATGAGCAGTTCTTC. This codes for CASSLSGGADNEQFF.

This chain links TRBV15 with TRBJ2-4, with D perhaps matching TRBD2 (6 bases). Between the trimmed V and J ends, which lost 8 bases and 8 bases, there was a span of 25 bases. Germline V gene lookup returns CDR1 LNHNV and CDR2 YYDKDF (reference sequence). This CDR3 has 16 amino acids. CDR3 residues: CATSPNSWTIGDIQYF. CDR3 DNA sequence: TGTGCCACCTCCCCGAATTCCTGGACTATTGGAGACATTCAGTACTTC.

The CDR3 region is CASSGAVGAGSKGDTQYF. In DNA form, the CDR3 reads TGTGCCAGCAGTGGGGCTGTTGGGGCGGGATCAAAGGGGGATACGCAGTATTTT. The V and J genes are TRBV4-2 and TRBJ2-3; TRBD2 is a possible D gene (6 bases). V was cut by 6 bases and J by 6 bases, with 28 bases left in between. Germline V gene data show CDR1 as LGHNA and CDR2 as YNFKEQ. The CDR3 length is 18 residues.

V usage is TRBV29-1 and J usage is TRBJ2-7; maybe TRBD1 (7 bases). Trimming took off 4 bases at V and 6 bases at J, with 13 bases between the two ends. Per the germline V gene, CDR1 is SQVTM and CDR2 is ANQGSEA. This CDR3 has 12 residues. The CDR3 sequence is CSVGFQGGEQYF. CDR3 nucleotides: TGCAGCGTTGGATTTCAGGGGGGCGAGCAGTACTTC.

This rearrangement joins TRBV21-1 to TRBJ1-2; the table's D gene call, TRBD1, was not cross checked with the DNA. TRBV21-1 is classified as a pseudogene. The CDR3 contains 17 residues. The CDR3 nucleotides read TGTGCCAGCAGCATGGTCGGGACAGGGTGTCTGAGTGGTGGCTACACCTTC. Its translation is CASSMVGTGCLSGGYTF.

This chain links TRBV18 with TRBJ2-3, with D perhaps matching TRBD2 (6 bases). The ends were cut back, 6 bases at V and 5 bases at J, with 18 bases in the middle. The V gene's germline CDR1 is KGHSH and CDR2 LQKENI. This CDR3 is built from 15 residues. The CDR3 region has the DNA TGTGCCAGCTCCCCCGCGGCGGGGTTGGAAGATACGCAGTATTTT. It specifies CASSPAAGLEDTQYF.

Only one count was recorded for this clone. The rearrangement links TRBV2 to TRBJ1-5; D is undetermined. V dropped 3 bases and J dropped 2 bases, with 11 bases sitting between them. The CDR3 consists of 15 residues. Per the germline V gene, CDR1 is SNHLY and CDR2 is FYNNEI. CDR3 nucleotides: TGTGCCAGCAGTGACACCCCCCGGGGCAATCAGCCCCAGCATTTT. Amino acid sequence: CASSDTPRGNQPQHF.

The chain uses TRBV19 and TRBJ2-1; 7 bases are a match to TRBD1. The ends lost 2 bases at V and 4 bases at J; junction bases unmatched: 2. This CDR3 has 14 amino acids. Germline CDR1 is LNHDA and CDR2 is SQIVND (reference sequence). The CDR3 sequence is CASSIQGQYNEQFF. The CDR3 DNA follows: TGTGCCAGTAGTATACAGGGACAGTACAATGAGCAGTTCTTC.

The CDR3, as DNA: TGTGCCAGCTCACCAGCGGGAGAGTACAATGAGCAGTTCTTC. Translating it yields CASSPAGEYNEQFF. This chain links TRBV18 with TRBJ2-1; 7 bases agree with TRBD2. The ends lost 2 bases at V and 4 bases at J; junction bases unmatched: 2. This CDR3 is 14 amino acids long. The germline CDR1 and CDR2 sequences are KGHSH and LQKENI.